The clone carrying this TCR beta chain was counted ten times or more. Its specificity is not known. CDR1 and CDR2 from the germline V gene are MNHEY and SVGEGT. The CDR3 covers 16 residues. The ends were cut back, 5 bases at V and 3 bases at J, with 19 bases in the middle. Calling Graves' hyperthyroidism stable meant ophthalmopathy did not progress within 18 months. The study based diagnoses on clinical symptoms, serum thyroxine and TRAb, thyroid ultrasound and orbital computed tomography. This sample is part of a study of T cells in Graves' hyperthyroidism and ophthalmopathy. In the study overall: Peripheral blood was obtained at initial diagnosis, preceding any treatment.

General observations from the study: From stable hyperthyroidism, ophthalmopathy was separated by a 13 V-J model.

Template material for amplifying TCR beta CDR3 regions consisted of RNA transcripts. TCR CDR3 underwent first-round RT-PCR with the HTBI primer set. TCRdb independently ran MiXCR on the multiplex PCR reads; one entry per CDR3 protein. The data hold 300,000 to 400,000 distinct CDR3 sequences, with approximately 15% observed a single time. The sequence came from a woman aged 60-75 years with Graves' hyperthyroidism. The V call is TRBV6-2 or TRBV6-3, the J call TRBJ1-1; unclear D gene. The sequenced sample consisted of blood. The CDR3 nucleotides read TGTGCCAGCAGTCACGAGAAGGGAAGATTGGACACTGAAGCTTTCTTT. Translation gives CASSHEKGRLDTEAFF.